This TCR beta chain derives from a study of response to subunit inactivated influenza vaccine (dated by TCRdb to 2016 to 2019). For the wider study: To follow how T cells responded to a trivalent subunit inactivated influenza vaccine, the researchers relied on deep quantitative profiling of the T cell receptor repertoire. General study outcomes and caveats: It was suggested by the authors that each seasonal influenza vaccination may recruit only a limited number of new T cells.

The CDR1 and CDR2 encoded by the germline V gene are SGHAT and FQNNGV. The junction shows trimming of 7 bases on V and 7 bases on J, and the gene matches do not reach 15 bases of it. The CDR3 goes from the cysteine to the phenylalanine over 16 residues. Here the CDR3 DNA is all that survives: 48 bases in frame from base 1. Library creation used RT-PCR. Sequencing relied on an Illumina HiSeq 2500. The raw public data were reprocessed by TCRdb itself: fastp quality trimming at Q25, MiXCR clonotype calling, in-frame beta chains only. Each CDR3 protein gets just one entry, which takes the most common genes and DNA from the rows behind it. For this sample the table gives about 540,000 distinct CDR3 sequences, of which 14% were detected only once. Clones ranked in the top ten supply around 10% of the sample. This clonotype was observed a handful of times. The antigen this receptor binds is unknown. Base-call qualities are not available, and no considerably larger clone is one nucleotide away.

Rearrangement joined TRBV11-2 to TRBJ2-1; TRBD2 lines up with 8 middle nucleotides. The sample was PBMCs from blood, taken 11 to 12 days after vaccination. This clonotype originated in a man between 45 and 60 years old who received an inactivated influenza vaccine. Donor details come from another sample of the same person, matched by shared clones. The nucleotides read TGTGCCAGCAAGGGTCGTCGGGAGGGCCATTGGAATGAGCAGTTCTTC. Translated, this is CASKGRREGHWNEQFF.